These T cell receptor beta chains were read from a single sample in a study of blood T cell repertoires in COVID-19. TCRdb keeps only in-frame clones here, not all; method: immunoSEQ multiplex PCR. The table includes 100,000 to 130,000 clones, around 90% detected once. The sequenced sample was peripheral blood. The origin of the receptors is a woman aged 30 to 39 with acute or convalescent COVID-19. Each CDR3 is given with its conserved first and last residue. The D gene is left open where the match is weak. A clone size is listed for some rows: how often the clone was seen (once, few, many), or a class if it is expanded.

V gene	D gene	clone size	J gene	CDR3 protein	CDR3 DNA
TRBV10-3	TRBD2	.	TRBJ2-1	CAIRPEGRGLAGGPTINSYNEQFF	TGTGCCATCAGACCTGAGGGGAGGGGACTAGCGGGAGGGCCGACGATTAACTCCTACAATGAGCAGTTCTTC
TRBV28	.	.	TRBJ1-2	CASSKTGRANYGYTF	TGTGCCAGCAGTAAAACAGGGAGAGCTAACTATGGCTACACCTTC
TRBV7-2	.	.	TRBJ2-2	CASSLAGTNTGELFF	TGTGCCAGCAGCTTGGCAGGGACTAACACCGGGGAGCTGTTTTTT
TRBV28	.	.	TRBJ1-5	CASTVGDSKWEPQHF	TGTGCCAGCACCGTGGGGGACTCCAAGTGGGAGCCCCAGCATTTT
TRBV5-5	.	.	TRBJ1-1	CASSLNGALGTEAFF	TGTGCCAGCAGCTTAAATGGAGCATTAGGCACTGAAGCTTTCTTT
TRBV7-9	TRBD1	.	TRBJ1-1	CASGIGGVGTEAFF	TGTGCCAGCGGAATAGGGGGCGTCGGAACTGAAGCTTTCTTT
TRBV5-4	.	once	TRBJ2-1	CASSQMDWASEQFF	TGTGCCAGCAGCCAGATGGACTGGGCCAGTGAGCAGTTCTTC
TRBV28	TRBD1	.	TRBJ1-3	CASRHRGTGNTIYF	TGTGCCAGCAGACACAGGGGAACTGGAAACACCATATATTTT
TRBV27	.	.	TRBJ1-2	CASSLDKNYGYTF	TGTGCCAGCAGTTTAGACAAGAACTATGGCTACACCTTC
TRBV5-1	.	.	TRBJ2-3	CASSLEHGTDTQYF	TGCGCCAGCAGCTTGGAGCATGGCACAGATACGCAGTATTTT
TRBV30	.	once	TRBJ2-6	CASGVAASGANVLTF	TGTGCCTCCGGAGTAGCGGCTTCTGGGGCCAACGTCCTGACTTTC